Below are 5 T cell receptor beta chains sequenced from a single sample in a study of control samples from healthy donors and cancer patients. Clones were sequenced by immunoSEQ multiplex PCR, and TCRdb holds only the in-frame ones, with some missing. The repertoire holds 100,000 to 150,000 clones, with 92% as singletons. The sequenced sample was blood. The receptors stem from a man aged 18 to 35 in good health.

The chain has TRBV5-1 and TRBJ2-5, with 9 positions matching TRBD2. The CDR3 is 16 amino acids. Germline V gene sequence: CDR1 SGHRS, CDR2 YFSETQ. V shed 3 bases and J 4 bases; nucleotides not matched to a gene: 10. CDR3 sequence reads: CASSWGGGEFGETQYF. In DNA, the CDR3 is TGCGCCAGCAGCTGGGGCGGGGGGGAGTTCGGAGAGACCCAGTACTTC.

The V and J genes are TRBV10-1 and TRBJ1-5; D possibly corresponds to TRBD1 (6 bases). Germline CDR1 and CDR2: WNHNN and SYGVQD (reference sequence). The V end lost 2 bases, the J end lost 9 bases, and 20 bases lay between the germline ends. The CDR3 has 16 residues. The CDR3 sequence is CASSEGGRIQRGPQHF. DNA for the CDR3: TGCGCCAGCAGTGAGGGGGGGCGGATCCAGAGGGGGCCCCAGCATTTT.

The chain couples TRBV10-3 to TRBJ2-1; the D gene is possibly TRBD1 (6 bases). Trimming stripped 6 bases from V and 3 bases from J, with 18 bases between. The CDR3 totals 16 residues. Germline values: CDR1 ENHRY, CDR2 SYGVKD. The CDR3 loop is CAISGQPARDYNEQFF. DNA of the CDR3: TGTGCCATCAGCGGACAGCCGGCCCGTGACTACAATGAGCAGTTCTTC.

The rearrangement uses TRBV7-2 and TRBJ1-3; TRBD1 matches 12 bases. The germline V gene has CDR1 SGHTA and CDR2 FQGNSA. J lost 9 bases, V lost 5 bases, and 11 bases had no gene match. The CDR3 spans 16 residues. The CDR3 spells CASSIVWDRGRSTIYF. The CDR3 DNA reads TGTGCCAGCAGCATAGTCTGGGACAGGGGGCGTAGCACCATATATTTT.

This clone was detected a few times. J is TRBJ2-3 and V is TRBV6-6; TRBD1 matches 7 bases. Germline V gene lookup returns CDR1 MNHNY and CDR2 SVGAGI (reference sequence). This CDR3 is built from 14 residues. The V segment lost 6 bases and the J segment 1 base; nucleotides outside the gene matches: 4. DNA for the CDR3: TGTGCCAGCAGACCCCAGGGGGGCACAGATACGCAGTATTTT. Translating it yields CASRPQGGTDTQYF.